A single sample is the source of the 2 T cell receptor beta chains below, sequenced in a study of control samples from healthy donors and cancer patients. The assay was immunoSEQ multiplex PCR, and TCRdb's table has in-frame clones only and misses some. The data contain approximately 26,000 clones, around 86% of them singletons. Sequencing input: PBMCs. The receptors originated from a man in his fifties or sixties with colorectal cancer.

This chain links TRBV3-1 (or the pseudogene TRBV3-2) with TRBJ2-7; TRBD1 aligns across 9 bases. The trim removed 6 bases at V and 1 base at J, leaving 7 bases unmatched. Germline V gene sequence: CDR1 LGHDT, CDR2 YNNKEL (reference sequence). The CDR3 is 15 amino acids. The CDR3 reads CASSPTGGASYEQYF. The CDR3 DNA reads TGTGCCAGCAGTCCTACAGGGGGCGCGTCCTACGAGCAGTACTTC.

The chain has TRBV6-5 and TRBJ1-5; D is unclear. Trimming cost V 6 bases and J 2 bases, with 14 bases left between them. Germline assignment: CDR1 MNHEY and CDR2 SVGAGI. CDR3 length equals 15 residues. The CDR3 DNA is TGTGCCAGCAGCCTCGTGAGTGGGCGCAATCAGCCCCAGCATTTT. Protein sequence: CASSLVSGRNQPQHF.